The present T cell receptor (beta chain) was sequenced within a study of T cells after somatic rescue of genetic block. The V and J ends lost 7 bases and 0 bases respectively, with 19 bases between them. The CDR3 runs to 18 residues. Germline-derived CDR1 and CDR2 are LGHNA and YSLEER. Method: immunoSEQ multiplex PCR; TCRdb's copy keeps in-frame clones and lacks some. Of about 120,000 clones listed, around nine tenths are singletons. The receptor was derived from a young woman. The chain links TRBV4-3 to TRBJ2-6; D possibly matches TRBD1 or TRBD2 (6 bases each). Sequenced material: peripheral blood mononuclear cells (PBMCs). CDR3 region: CASTPRTGGPSGANVLTF. CDR3 sequence (DNA): TGCGCCAGCACCCCAAGGACTGGGGGGCCCTCTGGGGCCAACGTCCTGACTTTC.